Listed here are 8 T cell receptor beta chains from one sample, sequenced in a study of blood T cells in healthy people across ages. Alongside a J-beta primer mix, a sample-barcoded 5' primer served in a second PCR lasting 7 to 11 cycles. TCRdb reprocessed the 5' RACE reads via MiXCR and lists one record per CDR3 protein. The sample gives 800,000 to 950,000 distinct CDR3 sequences, 35% to 40% of which show up once; over 10% is in the top ten. Sequenced: blood. Receptor source: a man aged 18 to 35 in good health.

The V gene is TRBV20-1, the J gene TRBJ2-3, with 8 bases that match TRBD2. The germline CDR1 and CDR2 sequences are DFQATT and SNEGSKA (reference sequence). V lost 3 bases and J lost 6; bases outside the gene matches: 8. CDR3 length: 14 amino acids. This chain's CDR3 is CSASGGGITDTQYF. CDR3 DNA sequence: TGCAGTGCTAGCGGGGGGGGTATCACGGATACGCAGTATTTT.

Details on this clonotype: A much bigger clone sits one base away, suggesting this may be a read error. This chain joins TRBV27 and TRBJ2-1; 9 bases line up with TRBD2. V shed 2 bases and J 10 bases; nucleotides not matched to a gene: 12. This CDR3 is 16 amino acids long. Germline V gene data show CDR1 as MNHEY and CDR2 as SMNVEV (reference sequence). The CDR3 DNA follows: TGTGCCAGCAGTTTACCTAAGACTAGCGGTCGGGAGGAGCAGTTCTTC. It codes for CASSLPKTSGREEQFF.

J is TRBJ2-5 and V is TRBV18; D might be TRBD2 (5 bases). Germline values: CDR1 KGHSH, CDR2 LQKENI. Trimming took 1 base from V and 3 from J, leaving 9 bases between them. The CDR3 runs 14 residues. The DNA of the CDR3 is TGTGCCAGCTCACCACGGGCGGGCAAAGAGACCCAGTACTTC. Translated, it gives CASSPRAGKETQYF.

This clonotype has just a few counts. CDR3 loop: CSVGLAGGNEQFF. CDR3 nucleotide sequence: TGCAGCGTTGGGTTGGCAGGGGGCAATGAGCAGTTCTTC. This chain links TRBV29-1 with TRBJ2-1; 7 nucleotides line up with TRBD1. The CDR3 is made up of 13 amino acids. The V gene end was trimmed by 4 bases and the J gene end by 6 bases; junction bases not matched to a gene: 6. Germline values: CDR1 SQVTM, CDR2 ANQGSEA.

The chain recombines TRBV7-2 with TRBJ1-1, with unresolved D. V was clipped by 3 bases and J by 0 bases, with 8 bases between them. The CDR3 runs 14 residues. Germline-derived CDR1 and CDR2 are SGHTA and FQGNSA. For the CDR3, the DNA is TGTGCCAGCAGCTTCCCGATCATGAACACTGAAGCTTTCTTT. Translated, it gives CASSFPIMNTEAFF. Complete variable domain (other parts from reference TRBV7-2 and TRBJ1-1): GAGVSQSPSNKVTEKGKDVELRCDPISGHTALYWYRQSLGQGLEFLIYFQGNSAPDKSGLPSDRFSAERTGGSVSTLTIQRTQQEDSAVYLCASSFPIMNTEAFFGQGTRLTVV.

The CDR3 DNA sequence: TGTGCCAGCAGGCGACTAGCGGGGAGAGCAGATATGGAATATTTT. Translated: CASRRLAGRADMEYF. V is TRBV12-3 or TRBV12-4 and J is TRBJ2-3, with 11 bases fitting TRBD2. Unmatched junction bases numbered 17, after V lost 6 bases and J lost 15 bases. The CDR3 covers 15 residues.

The chain joins TRBV5-6 to TRBJ2-7; possibly TRBD2 for D (7 bases). The germline gives CDR1 SGHDT, CDR2 YYEEEE. This CDR3 spans 14 amino acids. V dropped 6 bases and J dropped 2 bases, with 15 bases sitting between them. The DNA for the CDR3 is TGTGCCAGCAAAGGGGGGGCGCTTACCTACGAGCAGTACTTC. Protein: CASKGGALTYEQYF.

Concerning this clonotype: This may be a read error, as it is one base from a much larger clone. This chain connects TRBV4-2 to TRBJ2-5, with 10 bases lining up with TRBD2. Losses at the gene ends were 5 bases for V and 11 bases for J; bases not matched to a gene: 20. Germline V gene data show CDR1 as LGHNA and CDR2 as YNFKEQ. There are 17 residues in the CDR3. Here the CDR3 DNA reads TGTGCCAGCAGCTCGGGGACCACTAGCGGGGCCTACAATGAGCAGTACTTC. Its translation: CASSSGTTSGAYNEQYF.